These 5 T cell receptor beta chains were all obtained from the same sample, sequenced in a study of immune reconstitution after stem cell transplant in scleroderma. TCRdb re-called the RT-PCR reads through MiXCR, storing one row per CDR3 protein. The profile shows roughly 1,500 distinct CDR3 sequences, 15% to 19% of them singletons. Sample acquisition took place before or after autologous hematopoietic stem cell transplantation (not recorded which). These receptors all come from a female donor with systemic sclerosis.

This clonotype was counted a few times. The chain joins TRBV20-1 to TRBJ2-1; D is possibly TRBD1 or TRBD2 (5 bases each). Germline-derived CDR1 and CDR2 are DFQATT and SNEGSKA (reference sequence). Trimming took off 8 bases at V and 0 bases at J, with 17 bases between the two ends. The CDR3 has 15 amino acids. CDR3 bases: TGCAGTACTTGTGTGGGGACGGTCTCCTACAATGAGCAGTTCTTC. Encoded protein: CSTCVGTVSYNEQFF.

This chain links TRBV15 with TRBJ1-5; D perhaps matches TRBD1 (6 bases). Germline V gives CDR1 LNHNV, CDR2 YYDKDF (reference sequence). The ends were cut back, 0 bases at V and 9 bases at J, with 21 bases in the middle. This CDR3 spans 17 amino acids. In nucleotides, the CDR3 is TGTGCCACCAGCAGAGATTTTGGCAGGGGAGATCAGAGGCCCCAGCATTTT. Translating it yields CATSRDFGRGDQRPQHF.

Within the sample, this clonotype is medium-sized. The chain uses TRBV5-1 and TRBJ1-1, with no clear D. V shed 0 bases and J shed 8 bases, with 5 bases lying between them. The CDR3 covers 11 residues. Germline values: CDR1 SGHRS, CDR2 YFSETQ. Written as DNA, the CDR3 is TGCGCCAGCAGCTTGGGGTACGAAGCTTTCTTT. It encodes CASSLGYEAFF.

Sample share makes this clonotype large (0.1 to 1%). CDR3: CASSLAPQRTGELFF. The CDR3 DNA sequence: TGTGCCAGCAGTTTAGCGCCCCAGAGGACCGGGGAGCTGTTTTTT. The chain combines TRBV12-3 or TRBV12-4 with TRBJ2-2; D remains ambiguous. This CDR3 region has 15 residues. Trimming stripped 0 bases from V and 5 bases from J, with 10 bases between.

By proportion, this clonotype is medium-sized. The rearrangement links TRBV6-2 or TRBV6-3 to TRBJ2-7; D is possibly TRBD2 (6 bases). The germline V gene encodes CDR1 MNHEY and CDR2 SVGEGT. The CDR3 consists of 13 residues. CDR3 amino acids: CGTEGLSSYEQYF. In nucleotides, the CDR3 is TGTGGCACGGAGGGCCTGAGCTCCTACGAGCAGTACTTC.